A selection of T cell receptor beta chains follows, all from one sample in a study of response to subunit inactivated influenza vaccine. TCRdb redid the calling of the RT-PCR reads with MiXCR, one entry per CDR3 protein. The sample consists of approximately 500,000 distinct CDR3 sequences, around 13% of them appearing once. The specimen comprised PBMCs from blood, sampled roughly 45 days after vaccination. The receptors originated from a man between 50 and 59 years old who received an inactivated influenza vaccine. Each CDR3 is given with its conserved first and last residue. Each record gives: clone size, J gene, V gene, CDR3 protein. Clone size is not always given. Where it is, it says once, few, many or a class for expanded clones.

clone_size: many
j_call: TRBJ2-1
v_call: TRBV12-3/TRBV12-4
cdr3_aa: CASSLRWANEQFF

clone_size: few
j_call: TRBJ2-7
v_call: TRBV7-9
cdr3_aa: CASSLARNPGDEQYF

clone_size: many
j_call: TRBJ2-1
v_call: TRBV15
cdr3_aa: CATGDSYNEQFF

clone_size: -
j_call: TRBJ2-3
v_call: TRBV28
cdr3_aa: CASSSFYRGSTDTQYF

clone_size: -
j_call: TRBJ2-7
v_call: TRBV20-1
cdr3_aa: CSATRVAESYEQYF

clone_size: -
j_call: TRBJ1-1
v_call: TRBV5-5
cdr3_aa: CASNPQGGDTEAFF

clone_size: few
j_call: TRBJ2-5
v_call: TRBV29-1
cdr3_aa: CSVAAGRETQYF

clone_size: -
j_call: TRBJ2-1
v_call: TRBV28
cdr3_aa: CASSLPLRRGLYNEQFF

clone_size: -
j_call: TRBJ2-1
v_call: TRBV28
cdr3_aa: CASSPQGAYNEQFF

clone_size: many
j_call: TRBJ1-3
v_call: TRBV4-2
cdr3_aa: CASSQEPQDSGNTIYF

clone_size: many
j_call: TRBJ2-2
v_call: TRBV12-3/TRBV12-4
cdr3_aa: CASRSANTGELFF

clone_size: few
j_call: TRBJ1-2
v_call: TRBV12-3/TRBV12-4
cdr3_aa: CASKPFNLVQTGYTF

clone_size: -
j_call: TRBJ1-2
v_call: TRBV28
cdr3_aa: CASSGTGATYGYTF

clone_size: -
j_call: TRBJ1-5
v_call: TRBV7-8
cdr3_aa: CASSLEGRGTQPQHF

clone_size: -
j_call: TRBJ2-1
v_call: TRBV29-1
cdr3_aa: CSVEGVQGGHNEQFF

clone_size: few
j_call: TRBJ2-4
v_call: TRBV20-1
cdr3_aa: CSAPTTAKNIQYF

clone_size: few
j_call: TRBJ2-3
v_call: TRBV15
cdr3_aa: CATSSGAYTDTQYF

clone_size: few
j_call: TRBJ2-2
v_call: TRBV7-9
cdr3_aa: CASGPISRGGNTGELFF

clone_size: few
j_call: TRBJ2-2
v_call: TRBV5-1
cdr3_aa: CASSHRPETAGELFF

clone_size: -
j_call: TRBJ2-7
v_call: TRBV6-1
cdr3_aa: CASSVGENYEQYF

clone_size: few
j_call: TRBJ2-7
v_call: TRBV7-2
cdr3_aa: CASSSQSGTGSYEQYF

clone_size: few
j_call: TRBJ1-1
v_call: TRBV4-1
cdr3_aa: CASRRAGLDTEAFF

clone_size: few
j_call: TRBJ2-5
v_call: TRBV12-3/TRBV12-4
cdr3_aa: CASSLDYSPETQYF

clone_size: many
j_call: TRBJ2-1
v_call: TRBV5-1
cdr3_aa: CASSLPGNEQFF

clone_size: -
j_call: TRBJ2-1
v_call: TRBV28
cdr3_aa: CASSRRQHSYNEQFF

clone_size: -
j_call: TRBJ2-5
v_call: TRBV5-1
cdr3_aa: CASSLIMGETQYF

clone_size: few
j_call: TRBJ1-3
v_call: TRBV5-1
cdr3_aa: CASQTDSGNTIYF

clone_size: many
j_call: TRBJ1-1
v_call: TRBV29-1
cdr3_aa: CSGGLGVTNTEAFF

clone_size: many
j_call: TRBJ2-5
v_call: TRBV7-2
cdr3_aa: CASSHQTGQETQYF

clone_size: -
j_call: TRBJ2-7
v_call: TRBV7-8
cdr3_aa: CASSLATGNYEQYF

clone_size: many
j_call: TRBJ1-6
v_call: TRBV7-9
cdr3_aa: CASSGRNSPLHF

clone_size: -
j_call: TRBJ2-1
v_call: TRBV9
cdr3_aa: CASSVAPTGVEQFF

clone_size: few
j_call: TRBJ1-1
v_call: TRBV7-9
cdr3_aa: CASSFLVGTEAFF

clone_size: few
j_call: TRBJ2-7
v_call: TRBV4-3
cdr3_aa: CASSQDRDYLYEQYF

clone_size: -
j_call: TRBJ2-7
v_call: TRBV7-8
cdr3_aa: CASSQEQGIFEQYF

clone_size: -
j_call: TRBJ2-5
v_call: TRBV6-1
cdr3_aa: CASSKYQRVETQYF

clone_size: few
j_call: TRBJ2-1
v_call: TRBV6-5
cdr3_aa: CASSWTSGRAFRDEQFF

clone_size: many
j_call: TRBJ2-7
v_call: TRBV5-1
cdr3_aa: CASSLLRGYEQYF

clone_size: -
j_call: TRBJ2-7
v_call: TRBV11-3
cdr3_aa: CASSPRQGQGEQYF